This record looks at one T cell receptor (beta chain) sequence and its context. Antigen unknown. Germline CDR1 reads MNHEY; CDR2 reads SMNVEV (reference sequence). V lost 1 base and J lost 7, with 16 bases in between. This CDR3 contains 15 residues. The source of the sample is a study of T cell responses to AZD1222 COVID-19 vaccine. Study background: Analysis merged second doses at about 4 or about 12 weeks. General study results and limits: Across the whole spike, CD4 TCRs peaked at regions 160-218 and 743-854. Receipt of two AZD1222 doses was followed by a rise in Spike-specific TCR breadth and depth. Reportedly, nearly half of unique spike TCRs recognized epitopes outside B.1.351/B.1.1.7 mutations.

Clones were read by immunoSEQ multiplex PCR, and TCRdb kept only the in-frame ones, dropping some. The profile shows about 99,000 clones, roughly 90% of them singletons. The source is an adult in good health. The chain joins TRBV27 to TRBJ1-2; no firm D call. The source material was peripheral blood, sampled on day 0 of AZD1222 vaccination. CDR3 DNA sequence: TGTGCCAGCAGTTTATTCTCTGGATACCTATCTGGCTACACCTTC. The encoded protein is CASSLFSGYLSGYTF.